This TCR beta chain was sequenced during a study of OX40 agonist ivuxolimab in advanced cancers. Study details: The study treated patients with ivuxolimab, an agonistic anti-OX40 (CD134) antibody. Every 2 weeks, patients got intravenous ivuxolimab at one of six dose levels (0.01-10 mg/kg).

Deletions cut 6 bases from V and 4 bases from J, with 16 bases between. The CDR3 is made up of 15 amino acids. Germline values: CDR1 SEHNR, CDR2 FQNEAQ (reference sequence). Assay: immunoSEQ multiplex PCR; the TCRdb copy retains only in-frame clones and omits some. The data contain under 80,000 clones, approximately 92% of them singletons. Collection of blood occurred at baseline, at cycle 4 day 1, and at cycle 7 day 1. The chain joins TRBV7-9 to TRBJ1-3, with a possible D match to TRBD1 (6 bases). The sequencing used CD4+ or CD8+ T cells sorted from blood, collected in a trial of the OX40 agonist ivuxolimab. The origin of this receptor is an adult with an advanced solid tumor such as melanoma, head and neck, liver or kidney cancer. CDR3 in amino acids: CASSFLQGPGNTIYF. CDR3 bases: TGTGCCAGCAGTTTCCTACAGGGACCCGGAAACACCATATATTTT.